Following are 23 T cell receptor beta chains from one sample sequenced in a study of blood T cell repertoires in COVID-19. TCRdb keeps only in-frame clones here, not all; method: immunoSEQ multiplex PCR. The sample records 150,000 to 200,000 clones, roughly 80% being singletons. The sequencing input was peripheral blood. These receptors were collected from a woman aged 25 to 39 with acute or convalescent COVID-19.

The chain joins TRBV30 to TRBJ1-6; 8 nucleotides line up with TRBD1. V lost 0 bases to trimming and J lost 7 bases; unmatched junction nucleotides: 5. The CDR3 is 15 residues long. The germline CDR1 and CDR2 sequences are GTSNPN and SVGIG (reference sequence). CDR3 sequence reads: CAWSVNRGGNSPLHF. The CDR3 DNA sequence: TGTGCCTGGAGTGTCAACAGGGGGGGAAATTCACCCCTCCACTTT.

The CDR3 DNA sequence: TGTGCCAGCTGGGCTCTCAGGGGGAAGCCTGGGGAGCTGTTTTTT. Translated, it gives CASWALRGKPGELFF. The rearrangement uses TRBV11-2 and TRBJ2-2; 7 bases are shared with TRBD1. After removal of 8 bases from V and 8 bases from J, the junction contained 14 bases not matched to a gene. Germline lookup yields CDR1 SGHAT and CDR2 FQNNGV. The CDR3 totals 15 residues.

This rearrangement joins TRBV28 to TRBJ2-3, with TRBD1 identical over 9 bases. CDR1 MDHEN and CDR2 SYDVKM come from the germline V gene. V lost 5 bases, J lost 4 bases, and 22 bases stayed unmatched. The CDR3 has 20 residues. The CDR3 DNA reads as TGTGCCAGCAGTCCGCGTAATCGCGGGACAGGGAGAGGGTTACCAGATACGCAGTATTTT. Translated, it gives CASSPRNRGTGRGLPDTQYF. Variable domain in full (rest from reference TRBV28 and TRBJ2-3): DVKVTQSSRYLVKRTGEKVFLECVQDMDHENMFWYRQDPGLGLRLIYFSYDVKMKEKGDIPEGYSVSREKKERFSLILESASTNQTSMYLCASSPRNRGTGRGLPDTQYFGPGTRLTVL.

V is TRBV30 and J is TRBJ1-1, with D unresolved. V dropped 2 bases and J dropped 7 bases, with 14 bases sitting between them. Germline CDR1 reads GTSNPN; CDR2 reads SVGIG (reference sequence). The CDR3 is 13 residues long. The CDR3 DNA reads TGTGCCTGGAGTTTAGCCACGACCAATGAAGCTTTCTTT. It codes for CAWSLATTNEAFF.

The chain links TRBV30 to TRBJ1-3, with D perhaps TRBD1 (6 bases). CDR1 GTSNPN and CDR2 SVGIG come from the germline V gene (reference sequence). The V end lost 7 bases, the J end lost 4 bases, and 14 bases lay between the germline ends. This CDR3 contains 13 residues. CDR3 in DNA: TGTGCCTCCACAGGGTGGGGAGGAAACACCATATATTTT. Translation: CASTGWGGNTIYF.

This clone was counted only a few times. The CDR3 spells CASSQGVQDYGYTF. The CDR3 DNA is TGCGCCAGCAGCCAAGGGGTGCAGGACTATGGCTACACCTTC. The chain carries TRBV4-1 and TRBJ1-2, with unresolved D. The CDR3 has 14 residues. V lost 1 base to trimming and J lost 3 bases, with 9 bases between them. The germline CDR1 and CDR2 sequences are MGHRA and YSYEKL.

V usage is TRBV7-9 and J usage is TRBJ2-7; D remains ambiguous. The CDR3 consists of 12 residues. Trimming left V 4 bases short and J 3 bases short, with 7 bases between. The germline gives CDR1 SEHNR, CDR2 FQNEAQ (reference sequence). CDR3 loop: CASSSNSYEQYF. Here the CDR3 DNA reads TGTGCCAGCAGCTCGAACAGCTACGAGCAGTACTTC.

The chain joins TRBV9 to TRBJ1-1; 7 bases match TRBD1. There are 16 residues in the CDR3. V dropped 3 bases and J dropped 1; count of bases not matched to a gene: 9. Germline CDR1 SGDLS, CDR2 YYNGEE. CDR3 in DNA: TGTGCCAGCAGCGGTTTAGGGGGCGGTGGGAACACTGAAGCTTTCTTT. It encodes CASSGLGGGGNTEAFF.

The CDR3 region has the DNA TGTGCCAGCAGCTTAGGACTAGCGGGAGGGCAAGAGACCCAGTACTTC. This translates into CASSLGLAGGQETQYF. This chain connects TRBV11-3 to TRBJ2-5; 14 bases fit TRBD2. The CDR3 has 16 residues. The trim removed 1 base at V and 2 bases at J, leaving 0 bases unmatched. CDR1 and CDR2 from the germline V gene are SGHNT and YENEEA. Filled out from reference TRBV11-3 and TRBJ2-5, the complete variable domain reads EAGVVQSPRYKIIEKKQPVAFWCNPISGHNTLYWYLQNLGQGPELLIRYENEEAVDDSQLPKDRFSAERLKGVDSTLKIQPAELGDSAVYLCASSLGLAGGQETQYFGPGTRLLVL.

The V and J genes are TRBV6-4 and TRBJ2-1; maybe TRBD2 (5 bases). The length of the CDR3 is 15 residues. Germline CDR1 is MRHNA and CDR2 is SNTAGT. With 3 bases removed from V and 7 bases from J, the gap between germline ends came to 16 bases. The CDR3 bases are TGTGCCAGCAGTGAAGAGCGGAGCGGCCCGAATGAGCAGTTCTTC. It yields the protein CASSEERSGPNEQFF.

This clone appeared many times. The chain combines TRBV5-4 with TRBJ2-6, with TRBD2 as a possible D gene (5 bases). V was cut by 2 bases and J by 2 bases, with 8 bases left in between. The CDR3 consists of 15 residues. Germline CDR1 is SGHNT and CDR2 is YYREEE (reference sequence). The CDR3 DNA reads as TGTGCCAGCAGCTTCGGGATTCCTGGGGCCAACGTCCTGACTTTC. It yields the protein CASSFGIPGANVLTF.

This rearrangement joins TRBV5-6 to TRBJ2-1, with D maybe TRBD2 (5 bases). The V and J ends lost 0 bases and 0 bases respectively, with 13 bases between them. There are 17 residues in the CDR3. From germline, CDR1 is SGHDT and CDR2 YYEEEE. The CDR3 is CASSLVGAGTSYNEQFF. The CDR3 DNA sequence: TGTGCCAGCAGCTTGGTGGGAGCTGGAACCTCCTACAATGAGCAGTTCTTC.

The V gene is TRBV23-1, the J gene TRBJ1-4; perhaps TRBD1 as D (6 bases). TRBV23-1 is filed as an ORF, its function uncertain. Trimming took off 2 bases at V and 3 bases at J, with 13 bases between the two ends. The CDR3 is made up of 16 amino acids. The CDR3 DNA reads as TGCGCCAGCAGTCAACCGGAACAGGGCCCTAATGAAAAACTGTTTTTT. Protein product: CASSQPEQGPNEKLFF.

This CDR3 reads CASSVDPLASGTTDTQYF. DNA for the CDR3: TGTGCCAGCAGCGTAGACCCCCTGGCTAGCGGTACCACAGATACGCAGTATTTT. The chain couples TRBV9 to TRBJ2-3; 7 bases fit TRBD2. The CDR3 is 18 residues long. Germline loops: CDR1 SGDLS, CDR2 YYNGEE. The trim removed 0 bases at V and 2 bases at J, leaving 12 bases unmatched.

This clone was seen more than once but under ten times. This chain connects TRBV6-5 to TRBJ2-3; 12 bases line up with TRBD1. This CDR3 is 15 amino acids long. CDR1 is MNHEY and CDR2 is SVGAGI in the germline V gene. V dropped 6 bases and J dropped 5; count of bases not matched to a gene: 6. The DNA for the CDR3 is TGTGCCAGCAGCGGGACAGGGGGCGCGGTAGATACGCAGTATTTT. Encoded protein: CASSGTGGAVDTQYF.

The gene calls are TRBV28 and TRBJ2-4; tentatively, D is TRBD1 (6 bases). The CDR3 sequence is 18 residues long. Germline loops: CDR1 MDHEN, CDR2 SYDVKM. V was cut by 6 bases and J by 1 base, with 22 bases left in between. CDR3 amino acids: CASRGAGVAHRAKNIQYF. Here the CDR3 DNA reads TGTGCCAGCAGGGGGGCAGGGGTAGCTCATAGGGCCAAAAACATTCAGTACTTC. The variable domain in full, completed from reference TRBV28 and TRBJ2-4, reads DVKVTQSSRYLVKRTGEKVFLECVQDMDHENMFWYRQDPGLGLRLIYFSYDVKMKEKGDIPEGYSVSREKKERFSLILESASTNQTSMYLCASRGAGVAHRAKNIQYFGAGTRLSVL.

The gene calls are TRBV6-5 and TRBJ2-2; tentative D call: TRBD2 (6 bases). This CDR3 is 12 amino acids long. Germline V gene data show CDR1 as MNHEY and CDR2 as SVGAGI. Deletions cut 4 bases from V and 6 bases from J, with 6 bases between. The CDR3 DNA follows: TGTGCCAGCAGTTCGGGGGCCGGGGAGCTGTTTTTT. Translation gives CASSSGAGELFF.

The chain links TRBV6-5 to TRBJ2-2; D is possibly TRBD2 (6 bases). This CDR3 has 15 amino acids. CDR1 is MNHEY and CDR2 is SVGAGI in the germline V gene. Trimming shortened V by 6 bases and J by 0 bases, and 11 bases separated the two germline ends. The CDR3 sequence is CASRISGSNTGELFF. CDR3 DNA sequence: TGTGCCAGCAGGATTAGCGGTTCGAACACCGGGGAGCTGTTTTTT.

This chain joins TRBV4-3 and TRBJ2-1; 8 bases are shared with TRBD2. CDR3 length: 11 residues. Losses at the gene ends were 7 bases for V and 9 bases for J; bases not matched to a gene: 2. Germline V lookup: CDR1 LGHNA, CDR2 YSLEER. CDR3 sequence: CASTRGGEQFF. For the CDR3, the DNA is TGCGCCAGCACCCGGGGGGGTGAGCAGTTCTTC.

This sequence joins TRBV7-2 and TRBJ2-6; TRBD1 matches at 7 bases. J gave up 4 bases and V 5 bases, and 5 bases lay outside the gene matches. The CDR3 spans 15 residues. The germline gives CDR1 SGHTA, CDR2 FQGNSA. This CDR3 is CASSKTGTGANVLTF. In DNA, the CDR3 is TGTGCCAGCAGCAAGACAGGGACCGGGGCCAACGTCCTGACTTTC.

This chain connects TRBV5-8 to TRBJ1-2, with 7 nucleotides matching TRBD1. CDR1 SGHTS and CDR2 YDEGEE come from the germline V gene. This CDR3 region has 13 residues. The V gene end was trimmed by 3 bases and the J gene end by 5 bases; junction bases not matched to a gene: 4. The CDR3 here is CASSWDSRYGYTF. The DNA for the CDR3 is TGTGCCAGCAGCTGGGACAGCCGTTATGGCTACACCTTC.

J is TRBJ2-2 and V is TRBV29-1, with D uncertain. CDR1 and CDR2 (germline): SQVTM, ANQGSEA. Trimming stripped 4 bases from V and 1 base from J, with 4 bases between. The CDR3 has 12 residues. The CDR3 here is CSVGQNTGELFF. DNA of the CDR3: TGCAGCGTTGGACAGAACACCGGGGAGCTGTTTTTT.

The CDR3 DNA sequence: TGTGCCAGCAGCTCGATCATGCAGTTTATCGGAGGGAACACTGAAGCTTTCTTT. This codes for CASSSIMQFIGGNTEAFF. The J gene is TRBJ1-1, the V gene TRBV11-2; no clear D gene. Trimming stripped 4 bases from V and 1 base from J, with 22 bases between. Germline CDR1 SGHAT, CDR2 FQNNGV. The CDR3 is made up of 18 amino acids. Drawing the rest from reference TRBV11-2 and TRBJ1-1, the complete variable domain is EAGVAQSPRYKIIEKRQSVAFWCNPISGHATLYWYQQILGQGPKLLIQFQNNGVVDDSQLPKDRFSAERLKGVDSTLKIQPAKLEDSAVYLCASSSIMQFIGGNTEAFFGQGTRLTVV.